These 30 T cell receptor beta chains were sequenced from one sample in a study of cytomegalovirus exposure and HLA in healthy donors. The PCR used 60 Vbeta and 13 Jbeta primers. Method: immunoSEQ multiplex PCR; TCRdb's copy keeps in-frame clones and lacks some. The sample includes 210,000 or so clones, just over 75% seen only once; the top ten take roughly 2.5%. The sequencing input was PBMCs. Receptor source: an older woman in good health and CMV-seropositive.

This clone has more than one count but fewer than ten. The chain combines TRBV18 with TRBJ2-3, with 7 bases lining up with TRBD1. V shed 2 bases and J 1 base; nucleotides not matched to a gene: 9. CDR3 length: 17 residues. Germline CDR1 and CDR2: KGHSH and LQKENI. The CDR3 DNA follows: TGTGCCAGCTCACCAATCTTAAGGGGGCTGGGCACAGATACGCAGTATTTT. Protein product: CASSPILRGLGTDTQYF.

The chain couples TRBV30 to TRBJ2-5; 8 nucleotides match TRBD1. Looked up from germline, CDR1 is GTSNPN and CDR2 is SVGIG (reference sequence). The CDR3 extends over 12 amino acids. The junction had 4 bases not matched to a gene; V was cut back by 4 bases and J by 6 bases. The CDR3 DNA reads as TGTGCCTGGACAACAGGGGGGCAGACCCAGTACTTC. This sequence encodes CAWTTGGQTQYF.

The chain employs TRBV2 and TRBJ2-7, with TRBD1 matching over 7 bases. The V gene's germline CDR1 is SNHLY and CDR2 FYNNEI. The CDR3 covers 14 residues. The trim removed 2 bases at V and 2 bases at J, leaving 3 bases unmatched. The CDR3 DNA reads as TGTGCCAGCAGTGAACAGGGGGTCACCTACGAGCAGTACTTC. This gives the protein CASSEQGVTYEQYF.

Here the CDR3 reads CASSRYLGGGGSYEQYF. The CDR3 DNA is TGCGCCAGCAGCCGTTACTTGGGGGGTGGGGGCTCCTACGAGCAGTACTTC. The rearrangement links TRBV4-1 to TRBJ2-7, with a weak D call TRBD2 (6 bases). V lost 4 bases and J lost 0, with 19 bases in between. The CDR3 has 17 amino acids. CDR1 MGHRA and CDR2 YSYEKL come from the germline V gene.

V usage is TRBV5-1 and J usage is TRBJ1-2; 7 bases map to TRBD1. The CDR3 is made up of 15 amino acids. The V gene's germline CDR1 is SGHRS and CDR2 YFSETQ. After removal of 0 bases from V and 4 bases from J, the junction contained 6 bases not matched to a gene. CDR3 DNA sequence: TGCGCCAGCAGCTTGGCCGCAGGGGGGCCCTATGGCTACACCTTC. This sequence encodes CASSLAAGGPYGYTF.

This sequence joins TRBV6-1 and TRBJ2-7; tentatively, D is TRBD2 (5 bases). Germline loops: CDR1 MNHNS, CDR2 SASEGT. V was shortened by 6 bases and J by 0 bases, with 15 bases between the two germline ends. CDR3 length equals 15 residues. CDR3 residues: CASRYGLASSYEQYF. CDR3 coding DNA: TGTGCCAGCAGGTACGGACTCGCGAGCTCCTACGAGCAGTACTTC.

This clone was counted between two and nine times. The V call is TRBV4-2, the J call TRBJ2-1, with 7 bases matching TRBD2. Germline lookup yields CDR1 LGHNA and CDR2 YNFKEQ. Losses at the gene ends were 3 bases for V and 8 bases for J; bases not matched to a gene: 13. There are 16 residues in the CDR3. CDR3: CASSQSSSAAGDEQFF. Here the CDR3 DNA reads TGTGCCAGCAGCCAGTCCTCTTCGGCCGCGGGGGATGAGCAGTTCTTC.

The V call is TRBV15, the J call TRBJ1-1, with D possibly TRBD1 on 6 matching bases. Germline assignment: CDR1 LNHNV and CDR2 YYDKDF (reference sequence). The CDR3 loop spans 15 amino acids. The ends were cut back, 4 bases at V and 5 bases at J, with 17 bases in the middle. CDR3 bases: TGTGCCACCAGCACTCCGGAGCGGGGGCAGACTGAAGCTTTCTTT. Encoded protein: CATSTPERGQTEAFF.

The CDR3 protein is CAIREGGEETQYF. CDR3 sequence (DNA): TGTGCCATCAGGGAAGGAGGGGAAGAGACCCAGTACTTC. The chain couples TRBV10-3 to TRBJ2-5; TRBD2 is a possible D gene (6 bases). V was trimmed by 6 bases and J by 3 bases, leaving 11 bases between them. The CDR3 has 13 amino acids. Germline V gene data show CDR1 as ENHRY and CDR2 as SYGVKD.

This sequence joins TRBV6-6 and TRBJ1-6; tentatively, D is TRBD1 (5 bases). This CDR3 spans 16 amino acids. Trimming cost V 5 bases and J 0 bases, with 11 bases left between them. Germline values: CDR1 MNHNY, CDR2 SVGAGI (reference sequence). The CDR3: CASSLRGSSYNSPLHF. The CDR3 DNA follows: TGTGCCAGCAGTCTCCGGGGGAGCTCCTATAATTCACCCCTCCACTTT.

V usage is TRBV6-5 and J usage is TRBJ2-7; 7 nucleotides agree with TRBD1. V shed 3 bases, J shed 1 base, and the junction held 3 bases outside the gene matches. In germline, CDR1 is MNHEY, CDR2 SVGAGI. The length of the CDR3 is 14 residues. In nucleotides, the CDR3 is TGTGCCAGCAGTTATCAGACAGGGTCCTACGAGCAGTACTTC. Translated: CASSYQTGSYEQYF.

CDR3 DNA: TGCGCCAGCAGCTTGGGGCAGGCTGGCAATGAGCAGTTCTTC. It specifies CASSLGQAGNEQFF. The rearrangement links TRBV5-1 to TRBJ2-1; D not resolved. The germline gives CDR1 SGHRS, CDR2 YFSETQ. This CDR3 is 14 amino acids long. The V end was cut by 0 bases, the J end by 6 bases, with 10 bases between.

This clone was detected once. One junction end disagrees with the germline gene, perhaps due to a read error. The chain employs TRBV7-9 and TRBJ2-7, with 7 positions matching TRBD1. The length of the CDR3 is 13 residues. Germline CDR1 SEHNR, CDR2 FQNEAQ (reference sequence). The CDR3, as DNA: TGTTCCAGCAGCTTCGGGACAGTCCGCGAGCAGTACTTC. Residues: CSSSFGTVREQYF.

The CDR3 reads CASSGGATPSYEQYF. CDR3 sequence (DNA): TGTGCCAGCTCAGGAGGGGCCACGCCTTCATACGAGCAGTACTTC. The rearrangement links TRBV7-2 to TRBJ2-7; D is perhaps TRBD2 (6 bases). CDR1 and CDR2 from the germline V gene are SGHTA and FQGNSA. The V end lost 8 bases, the J end lost 4 bases, and 21 bases lay between the germline ends. CDR3 length: 15 amino acids.

The chain couples TRBV7-9 to TRBJ1-1; perhaps TRBD1 as D (6 bases). V was pared by 2 bases and J by 6 bases, with 19 bases between. The CDR3 runs 16 residues. CDR1 and CDR2 (germline): SEHNR, FQNEAQ (reference sequence). CDR3 nucleotide sequence: TGTGCCAGCAGCTTATTCGGGGGGCGGCTTTCGGCTGAAGCTTTCTTT. Translated: CASSLFGGRLSAEAFF.

V is TRBV5-6 and J is TRBJ2-7; 8 nucleotides agree with TRBD2. Losses at the gene ends were 4 bases for V and 3 bases for J; bases not matched to a gene: 9. This CDR3 is built from 15 residues. Germline values: CDR1 SGHDT, CDR2 YYEEEE. The CDR3 DNA follows: TGTGCCAGCAGCACCCGGTCCGGGGGGGGCTACGAGCAGTACTTC. Its protein product is CASSTRSGGGYEQYF.

V and J are TRBV4-2 and TRBJ2-3, with a tentative D call TRBD2 (5 bases). This CDR3 spans 17 amino acids. The germline V gene encodes CDR1 LGHNA and CDR2 YNFKEQ. Trimming cost V 2 bases and J 6 bases, with 21 bases left between them. CDR3 coding DNA: TGTGCCAGCAGCCAAATTGACGCTCACGGGGTCTACGATACGCAGTATTTT. It encodes CASSQIDAHGVYDTQYF.

The gene calls are TRBV19 and TRBJ2-5; no firm D call. Germline V gene data show CDR1 as LNHDA and CDR2 as SQIVND (reference sequence). This CDR3 contains 12 residues. V was shortened by 3 bases and J by 4 bases, with 6 bases between the two germline ends. CDR3 loop: CASSIFGETQYF. The DNA for the CDR3 is TGTGCCAGTAGTATCTTCGGAGAGACCCAGTACTTC.

This rearrangement joins TRBV6-5 to TRBJ1-5, with TRBD1 identical over 7 bases. CDR1 is MNHEY, CDR2 SVGAGI, per germline. With 6 bases clipped from V and 0 bases from J, the junction kept 5 bases outside the gene matches. The CDR3 is 15 amino acids. For the CDR3, the DNA is TGTGCCAGCAGACTTACAGGGGATAGCAATCAGCCCCAGCATTTT. It is translated as CASRLTGDSNQPQHF.

CDR3 in DNA: TGTGCCCGTACTACAGGGATGGGCACTGAAGCTTTCTTT. This translates into CARTTGMGTEAFF. The chain links TRBV30 to TRBJ1-1, with D tentatively TRBD1 (6 bases). The CDR3 has 13 residues. Trimming removed 8 bases from V and 4 bases from J, with 17 bases in between. Germline V gene sequence: CDR1 GTSNPN, CDR2 SVGIG (reference sequence).

This sequence joins TRBV7-9 and TRBJ1-1, with TRBD1 identical over 7 bases. This CDR3 spans 14 amino acids. Trimming took 2 bases from V and 6 from J; bases not matched to a gene: 6. Germline V gene lookup returns CDR1 SEHNR and CDR2 FQNEAQ (reference sequence). For the CDR3, the DNA is TGTGCCAGCAGCTTACGACAGGGAGAGGCTGAAGCTTTCTTT. Translation: CASSLRQGEAEAFF.

This clone turned up a few times. At the DNA level, this CDR3 is encoded by other sequences in the same sample as well. The rearrangement uses TRBV9 and TRBJ1-1; the D gene is possibly TRBD1 (6 bases). Germline V lookup: CDR1 SGDLS, CDR2 YYNGEE. This CDR3 has 13 residues. V was trimmed by 2 bases and J by 1 base, leaving 6 bases between them. The CDR3 loop is CASSVDRNTEAFF. The CDR3 coding sequence is TGTGCCAGCAGCGTGGACAGGAACACTGAAGCTTTCTTT.

The chain carries TRBV9 and TRBJ2-3; TRBD2 might be the D (5 bases). This CDR3 has 12 residues. Germline CDR1 reads SGDLS; CDR2 reads YYNGEE. V was pared by 4 bases and J by 7 bases, with 10 bases between. The CDR3 DNA follows: TGTGCCAGCAGCATGGACGGGAATACGCAGTATTTT. This codes for CASSMDGNTQYF.

This clone was counted a few times. V gene TRBV30 combines with J gene TRBJ2-5, with 13 bases matching TRBD2. V lost 1 base, J lost 6 bases, and 14 bases stayed unmatched. This CDR3 spans 18 amino acids. Per the germline V gene, CDR1 is GTSNPN and CDR2 is SVGIG (reference sequence). CDR3 amino acids: CAWSDGPRLAGGTKTQYF. In DNA, the CDR3 is TGTGCCTGGAGTGATGGCCCGCGACTAGCGGGGGGAACAAAGACCCAGTACTTC.

The V call is TRBV19, the J call TRBJ1-5; 7 positions match TRBD1. Looked up from germline, CDR1 is LNHDA and CDR2 is SQIVND (reference sequence). This CDR3 is built from 15 residues. J lost 3 bases, V lost 5 bases, and 7 bases had no gene match. The CDR3 nucleotides read TGTGCCAGTAGTCCCCACGACAGGGACAATCAGCCCCAGCATTTT. Translating it yields CASSPHDRDNQPQHF.

This chain connects TRBV4-2 to TRBJ2-3; 13 bases map to TRBD2. V dropped 0 bases and J dropped 5; count of bases not matched to a gene: 5. The CDR3 consists of 17 residues. The germline V gene encodes CDR1 LGHNA and CDR2 YNFKEQ. The CDR3 DNA follows: TGTGCCAGCAGCCAAGATTGGACTAGCGGGGGTGAAGATACGCAGTATTTT. As protein: CASSQDWTSGGEDTQYF.

The V and J genes are TRBV19 and TRBJ2-7; the match to TRBD2 covers 14 bases. CDR3 size: 17 residues. The ends lost 10 bases at V and 0 bases at J; junction bases unmatched: 11. Germline lookup yields CDR1 LNHDA and CDR2 SQIVND (reference sequence). In nucleotides, the CDR3 is TGTGCCACGGCGGGACTAGCGGGAGCTGGGGGCTCCTACGAGCAGTACTTC. Protein: CATAGLAGAGGSYEQYF. The variable domain in full, completed from reference TRBV19 and TRBJ2-7, reads DGGITQSPKYLFRKEGQNVTLSCEQNLNHDAMYWYRQDPGQGLRLIYYSQIVNDFQKGDIAEGYSVSREKKESFPLTVTSAQKNPTAFYLCATAGLAGAGGSYEQYFGPGTRLTVT.

V gene TRBV21-1 combines with J gene TRBJ2-2; the table's D call, TRBD1, has no DNA check behind it. TRBV21-1 is given as a pseudogene. The CDR3 extends over 14 amino acids. CDR3 nucleotides: TGTGCCAGCAGGAGGACAGAGAACACCGGGGAGCTGTTTTTT. Protein: CASRRTENTGELFF.

The gene calls are TRBV28 and TRBJ1-1; D is undetermined. The V gene lost 4 bases and the J gene lost 8 bases, with 20 bases spanning the gap. Germline V gene sequence: CDR1 MDHEN, CDR2 SYDVKM. This CDR3 is built from 15 residues. The CDR3: CASSSYGRGRGEAFF. CDR3 DNA: TGTGCCAGCAGTTCATATGGCCGGGGTCGCGGGGAAGCTTTCTTT.

The chain links TRBV6-5 to TRBJ2-2, with D hard to call. This CDR3 comprises 15 residues. The germline CDR1 and CDR2 sequences are MNHEY and SVGAGI. V lost 2 bases to trimming and J lost 4 bases, with 11 bases between them. As DNA, the CDR3 is TGTGCCAGCAGTTACCAAGGTGCTAGCACCGGGGAGCTGTTTTTT. Translating it yields CASSYQGASTGELFF.